The entry that follows covers one T cell receptor beta chain sequence. What it recognizes is unknown. The data were obtained in a study of Ad26.COV2.S vaccination and SARS-CoV-2 variants. Study-wide findings and caveats: Total responses of T cells may have been underestimated by the analyses of TCR breadth and depth.

The protocol was immunoSEQ multiplex PCR, while the TCRdb copy is restricted to in-frame clones and leaves out a portion. The data hold around 300,000 clones, with under 90% observed a single time. This sample's treatment: 19 received Ad26.COV2.S at low or high dose, single or two shots; a few received placebo; per-sample allocation not given. Sampling was done on day 63 after the first vaccine or placebo injection. The individual, an adult aged 18-55 years, was a donor in Boston. Wuhan-strain SARS-CoV-2 spike was expressed by the Ad26 vector that made up the vaccine. CDR1 and CDR2 from the germline V gene are SGDLS and YYNGEE. Trimming left V 4 bases short and J 0 bases short, with 11 bases between. The CDR3 has 14 residues.

The specimen comprised peripheral blood, sampled in a trial of Ad26.COV2.S vaccine versus placebo. This sequence was found in a person aged 18-65 years who received the Ad26.COV2.S COVID-19 vaccine or a placebo. J is TRBJ2-7 and V is TRBV9, with D unclear. CDR3 protein: CASSLSISSYEQYF. CDR3 in DNA: TGTGCCAGCAGCTTGTCCATTAGCTCCTACGAGCAGTACTTC.